Below are 17 T cell receptor beta chains sequenced from a single sample in a study of T cell responses to AZD1222 COVID-19 vaccine (dated by TCRdb to about 2021). Taken with the paper, the label for time point translates to: about 28 days (+/-7) after the second vaccine dose. Libraries were constructed by the immunoSEQ multiplex PCR assay. This immuneACCESS table, as held by TCRdb, lists in-frame sequences with V and J called but not all clones. Of the missing ones, under half trace to an unresolved V gene in checked studies; the others have no known cause. Within this sample are about 39,000 clones, with about 90% of them counted one time only. About 40% of the sample comes from the top ten. The sample here was peripheral blood, taken 28 days after the second AZD1222 dose. These receptor sequences come from an adult who received the AZD1222 COVID-19 vaccine.

The J gene is TRBJ1-4, the V gene TRBV5-1; D is possibly TRBD1 (6 bases). Looked up from germline, CDR1 is SGHRS and CDR2 is YFSETQ. CDR3 size: 17 residues. Deletions cut 2 bases from V and 2 bases from J, with 16 bases between. The CDR3 DNA reads TGCGCCAGCAGCTTACAGGGAAGAAGAGCGACTAATGAAAAACTGTTTTTT. Protein product: CASSLQGRRATNEKLFF.

The chain couples TRBV5-6 to TRBJ1-4, with a possible D match to TRBD1 (5 bases). V lost 0 bases and J 8 bases, leaving 5 bases between the germline ends. Germline V CDR1 and CDR2: SGHDT, YYEEEE. This CDR3 contains 12 residues. CDR3 DNA: TGTGCCAGCAGCTTGGACAGGGAAAAACTGTTTTTT. Protein: CASSLDREKLFF.

V is TRBV6-2 or TRBV6-3 and J is TRBJ2-2; 9 bases map to TRBD1. Germline V gene lookup returns CDR1 MNHEY and CDR2 SVGEGT. Losses at the gene ends were 4 bases for V and 4 bases for J; bases not matched to a gene: 1. The CDR3 spans 14 residues. The CDR3 reads CASSWTGVTGELFF. The DNA for the CDR3 is TGTGCCAGCAGTTGGACAGGGGTCACCGGGGAGCTGTTTTTT.

The V gene is TRBV7-2, the J gene TRBJ1-3, with no clear D. The germline V gene has CDR1 SGHTA and CDR2 FQGNSA. Trimming took 2 bases from V and 4 from J, leaving 6 bases between them. CDR3 length: 13 amino acids. CDR3 nucleotide sequence: TGTGCCAGCAGCTTATACGCCGGAAACACCATATATTTT. This encodes CASSLYAGNTIYF.

The chain carries TRBV27 and TRBJ2-7; the D call may be TRBD1 or TRBD2 (5 bases each). Per the germline V gene, CDR1 is MNHEY and CDR2 is SMNVEV (reference sequence). The CDR3 spans 14 residues. The V end lost 3 bases, the J end lost 2 bases, and 11 bases lay between the germline ends. CDR3: CASSLSRGPYEQYF. The CDR3 DNA reads TGTGCCAGCAGTTTGTCGAGGGGCCCCTACGAGCAGTACTTC.

The V and J genes are TRBV10-2 and TRBJ2-5; no reliable D call. CDR3 length equals 11 residues. Germline V CDR1 and CDR2: WSHSY, SAAADI. V was pared by 2 bases and J by 14 bases, with 12 bases between. CDR3 sequence: CASSEGPSRYF. The CDR3 DNA reads as TGCGCCAGCAGTGAGGGTCCCTCCCGTTACTTC.

This chain connects TRBV3-1 (or the pseudogene TRBV3-2) to TRBJ2-7; D not resolved. Trimming left V 0 bases short and J 1 base short, with 16 bases between. The CDR3 loop spans 17 amino acids. The germline V gene has CDR1 LGHDT and CDR2 YNNKEL (reference sequence). This chain's CDR3 is CASSQDLRAKGSYEQYF. The CDR3 coding sequence is TGTGCCAGCAGCCAAGATCTTAGGGCAAAGGGATCCTACGAGCAGTACTTC.

The chain uses TRBV2 and TRBJ2-1; tentatively, D is TRBD2 (6 bases). Trimming shortened V by 7 bases and J by 3 bases, and 22 bases separated the two germline ends. The CDR3 sequence is 17 residues long. Germline V gene lookup returns CDR1 SNHLY and CDR2 FYNNEI. The CDR3 loop is CASTDLLLASYYNEQFF. The DNA of the CDR3 is TGTGCCAGCACCGACCTTCTACTAGCTTCCTACTACAATGAGCAGTTCTTC.

This chain joins TRBV6-5 and TRBJ1-3; D is unclear. The CDR3 consists of 13 residues. Trimming removed 6 bases at V and 3 bases at J, with 9 bases between. The germline CDR1 and CDR2 sequences are MNHEY and SVGAGI. The CDR3 spells CASRGFSGNTIYF. As DNA, the CDR3 is TGTGCCAGCAGGGGATTTAGTGGAAACACCATATATTTT.

The chain joins TRBV6-1 to TRBJ1-5; no definite D call. This CDR3 spans 14 amino acids. V was cut by 1 base and J by 1 base, with 5 bases left in between. Germline V gene lookup returns CDR1 MNHNS and CDR2 SASEGT. In nucleotides, the CDR3 is TGTGCCAGCAGTGAAGGTATCAGCAATCAGCCCCAGCATTTT. Encoded protein: CASSEGISNQPQHF.

The rearrangement joins TRBV3-1 (or the pseudogene TRBV3-2) to TRBJ1-5; a possible D gene is TRBD1 (5 bases). Trimming stripped 1 base from V and 7 bases from J, with 17 bases between. Per the germline V gene, CDR1 is LGHDT and CDR2 is YNNKEL (reference sequence). The CDR3 contains 16 residues. CDR3 amino acids: CASSQVAQVRSQPQHF. The CDR3 coding sequence is TGTGCCAGCAGCCAAGTAGCACAGGTCAGGTCGCAGCCCCAGCATTTT.

The V call is TRBV5-1, the J call TRBJ1-6; tentative D call: TRBD1 (6 bases). Germline-derived CDR1 and CDR2 are SGHRS and YFSETQ. The CDR3 is 14 amino acids. The V end was cut by 0 bases, the J end by 10 bases, with 11 bases between. The CDR3 DNA reads TGCGCCAGCAGCTTGGATACAGGGAGGTCACCCCTCCACTTT. Protein product: CASSLDTGRSPLHF.

The chain employs TRBV7-2 and TRBJ2-7; 9 nucleotides agree with TRBD2. Germline values: CDR1 SGHTA, CDR2 FQGNSA. The CDR3 sequence is 15 residues long. The ends lost 4 bases at V and 2 bases at J; junction bases unmatched: 6. The CDR3 sequence is CASSSTGGGAYEQYF. CDR3 nucleotide sequence: TGTGCCAGCAGCTCCACTGGCGGGGGGGCCTACGAGCAGTACTTC. Combining the CDR3 with reference TRBV7-2 and TRBJ2-7 gives the whole variable domain GAGVSQSPSNKVTEKGKDVELRCDPISGHTALYWYRQSLGQGLEFLIYFQGNSAPDKSGLPSDRFSAERTGGSVSTLTIQRTQQEDSAVYLCASSSTGGGAYEQYFGPGTRLTVT.

V and J are TRBV29-1 and TRBJ2-3; 13 bases align to TRBD2. This CDR3 spans 14 amino acids. Losses at the gene ends were 7 bases for V and 3 bases for J; bases not matched to a gene: 4. CDR1 is SQVTM, CDR2 ANQGSEA, per germline. In DNA form, the CDR3 reads TGCAGCGGTCGGACTAGCGGGGGTACAGATACGCAGTATTTT. It specifies CSGRTSGGTDTQYF.

The chain couples TRBV7-2 to TRBJ2-5; D not certain. Germline assignment: CDR1 SGHTA and CDR2 FQGNSA. V was pared by 10 bases and J by 2 bases, with 20 bases between. The CDR3 spans 15 residues. CDR3 protein: CATLHLTGKQETQYF. In DNA form, the CDR3 reads TGTGCCACTCTCCACTTGACGGGCAAACAAGAGACCCAGTACTTC.

This chain joins TRBV5-1 and TRBJ2-7; tentatively, D is TRBD2 (6 bases). Trimming removed 6 bases from V and 1 base from J, with 17 bases in between. From germline, CDR1 is SGHRS and CDR2 YFSETQ. The CDR3 consists of 15 residues. The CDR3 loop is CASTRSEGRSYEQYF. The CDR3 DNA reads as TGCGCCAGCACCCGAAGTGAGGGGAGGTCCTACGAGCAGTACTTC.

The chain couples TRBV27 to TRBJ1-2, with D maybe TRBD1 (5 bases). The CDR3 runs to 13 residues. Trimming removed 5 bases at V and 5 bases at J, with 12 bases between. Germline V CDR1 and CDR2: MNHEY, SMNVEV (reference sequence). CDR3 loop: CASSLPSGYGYTF. The CDR3 nucleotides are TGTGCCAGCAGTCTTCCTTCAGGGTATGGCTACACCTTC.